This T cell receptor (beta chain) was observed in a study of identical twins. The CDR3 covers 15 residues. Germline assignment: CDR1 KGHSH and CDR2 LQKENI. V gave up 3 bases and J gave up 4 bases; unmatched junction bases: 6. TCRdb called the 5' RACE reads again in MiXCR, with one record for every CDR3 protein. The sample shows approximately 500,000 distinct CDR3 sequences, 24% of them seen only once. The data also belong to a second study, concerning T cells expressing NK-cell markers. This second report adds: The authors applied an anti-gamma-delta TCR antibody in several experiments, and it restricted sorting to alpha-beta TCR T cells.

The chain joins TRBV18 to TRBJ2-3, with 8 bases aligning to TRBD1. Sequencing was done on a sample of CD4+ T cells sorted from blood. The clonotype originates from a young woman in good health. CDR3 sequence reads: CASSPHRGSADTQYF. The CDR3 DNA is TGTGCCAGCTCACCCCACAGGGGGAGTGCAGATACGCAGTATTTT.